This T cell receptor (beta chain) was captured in a study of T cells in Graves' hyperthyroidism and ophthalmopathy. Broader study findings: Ophthalmopathy was predicted by the model a median of approximately six months ahead of onset. Ophthalmopathy and stable hyperthyroidism were separated by a 13 V-J model.

This CDR3 has 14 residues. Losses at the gene ends were 5 bases for V and 5 bases for J; bases not matched to a gene: 7. Hyperthyroidism, newly diagnosed and lasting under 2 months, affected patients aged 18 to 65. From 10 ml of fresh peripheral blood, PBMCs were isolated. Researchers took RNA transcripts and amplified the TCR beta CDR3 regions from them. Carried out on the TCR CDR3, a first-round RT-PCR used the HTBI primer set. Each CDR3 protein is one row after TCRdb ran MiXCR on the multiplex PCR reads. Among about 500,000 distinct CDR3 sequences listed, around 15% were seen once. This clonotype showed up many times. The antigen remains unidentified.

Specimen: blood. The sequence came from a woman in her late teens or twenties with Graves' hyperthyroidism. The chain links TRBV12-3 or TRBV12-4 to TRBJ1-1; TRBD1 matches at 8 bases. The CDR3 DNA reads as TGTGCCAGCAGTCAAAGGACAGGGCTGACTGAAGCTTTCTTT. It codes for CASSQRTGLTEAFF.